Presented here are 14 T cell receptor beta chains from one specimen sequenced in a study of blood T cell repertoires in COVID-19. The assay was immunoSEQ multiplex PCR, and TCRdb's table has in-frame clones only and misses some. The table records about 120,000 clones, about 79% of them present only once. The sequenced sample was peripheral blood. These receptors were taken from a man between 65 and 85 years old with acute or convalescent COVID-19.

V is TRBV6-5 and J is TRBJ2-1; D gene unclear. This CDR3 has 16 amino acids. Trimming removed 4 bases at V and 0 bases at J, with 13 bases between. CDR1 is MNHEY, CDR2 SVGAGI, per germline. The CDR3 DNA sequence: TGTGCCAGCAGTTCCCCCCAGGCCTCCTCCTACAATGAGCAGTTCTTC. Protein product: CASSSPQASSYNEQFF.

The chain employs TRBV28 and TRBJ1-6, with TRBD1 identical over 9 bases. Germline lookup yields CDR1 MDHEN and CDR2 SYDVKM. This CDR3 has 15 residues. The ends lost 6 bases at V and 7 bases at J; junction bases unmatched: 7. CDR3 in DNA: TGTGCCAGCAGACCGCCGACAGGGGGAAATTCACCCCTCCACTTT. Its protein is CASRPPTGGNSPLHF.

The chain joins TRBV25-1 to TRBJ2-2, with 9 bases matching TRBD1. Germline assignment: CDR1 MGHDK and CDR2 SYGVNS. This CDR3 region has 15 residues. V lost 5 bases to trimming and J lost 3 bases; unmatched junction nucleotides: 4. The CDR3 loop reads CASSRTGAYTGELFF. The CDR3 region has the DNA TGTGCCAGCAGTCGGACAGGGGCGTACACCGGGGAGCTGTTTTTT.

The V call is TRBV7-2, the J call TRBJ2-5, with D hard to call. CDR3 length: 14 amino acids. The germline V gene encodes CDR1 SGHTA and CDR2 FQGNSA. Trimming cost V 2 bases and J 5 bases, with 12 bases left between them. The CDR3 coding sequence is TGTGCCAGCAGCTTATTAGGAGATAGGGAGACCCAGTACTTC. Its translation is CASSLLGDRETQYF.

The chain links TRBV4-3 to TRBJ1-2; 9 bases agree with TRBD1. After removal of 1 base from V and 6 bases from J, the junction contained 9 bases not matched to a gene. This CDR3 has 16 residues. The germline gives CDR1 LGHNA, CDR2 YSLEER. The CDR3 DNA is TGCGCCAGCAGCCAAGGACTCGGGACAGGGTCTGATGGCTACACCTTC. This codes for CASSQGLGTGSDGYTF.

J is TRBJ2-7 and V is TRBV7-2; possibly TRBD1 for D (5 bases). Germline-derived CDR1 and CDR2 are SGHTA and FQGNSA. This CDR3 has 13 amino acids. Trimming took off 2 bases at V and 9 bases at J, with 14 bases between the two ends. CDR3 sequence: CASSLRWGEVQYF. The CDR3 DNA reads as TGTGCCAGCAGCTTACGGTGGGGCGAGGTGCAGTACTTC.

The chain employs TRBV5-4 and TRBJ1-2, with D perhaps matching TRBD1 (6 bases). The CDR3 totals 14 residues. From germline, CDR1 is SGHNT and CDR2 YYREEE (reference sequence). Trimming pared 4 bases from V and 3 bases from J, leaving 13 bases between. The CDR3 DNA follows: TGTGCCAGCAGCCACCGGACAGCGGACTATGGCTACACCTTC. Its protein product is CASSHRTADYGYTF.

This chain connects TRBV9 to TRBJ2-1; 7 bases line up with TRBD2. The CDR3 totals 14 residues. Germline loops: CDR1 SGDLS, CDR2 YYNGEE. V lost 3 bases to trimming and J lost 5 bases; unmatched junction nucleotides: 5. CDR3 nucleotides: TGTGCCAGCAGCGGCGGGCTAGCGGACAATGAGCAGTTCTTC. It encodes CASSGGLADNEQFF.

The table lists this clone with a count of one. V and J are TRBV9 and TRBJ2-1; 7 bases match TRBD2. Germline assignment: CDR1 SGDLS and CDR2 YYNGEE. The V gene end was trimmed by 3 bases and the J gene end by 0 bases; junction bases not matched to a gene: 3. This CDR3 spans 15 amino acids. This chain's CDR3 is CASSAAGASYNEQFF. The DNA of the CDR3 is TGTGCCAGCAGCGCTGCGGGAGCCTCCTACAATGAGCAGTTCTTC.

V is TRBV5-6 and J is TRBJ1-6; 9 bases are shared with TRBD1. The CDR3 has 15 residues. Trimming cost V 2 bases and J 8 bases; bases outside gene matches: 5. Germline V gene sequence: CDR1 SGHDT, CDR2 YYEEEE. CDR3 sequence (DNA): TGTGCCAGCAGCTTTGGGGGACAGGGTTATTCACCCCTCCACTTT. The encoded protein is CASSFGGQGYSPLHF.

This chain links TRBV21-1 with TRBJ1-6; the table's TRBD1 call for D was not verified on the DNA. TRBV21-1 is a listed pseudogene. The CDR3 is 14 residues long. CDR3 in amino acids: CASSLNRVRSPLHF. The CDR3 region has the DNA TGTGCCAGCAGTCTAAACAGGGTAAGGTCACCCCTCCACTTT.

In this sample, this clone turned up a few times. The chain combines TRBV18 with TRBJ1-2; 7 positions match TRBD1. Germline CDR1 KGHSH, CDR2 LQKENI. CDR3 length: 15 residues. V gave up 6 bases and J gave up 4 bases; unmatched junction bases: 11. The CDR3 is CASSLTGDERYGYTF. CDR3 nucleotides: TGTGCCAGCTCCCTTACAGGGGATGAGCGCTATGGCTACACCTTC.

V usage is TRBV18 and J usage is TRBJ1-5, with D unresolved. Germline V gene lookup returns CDR1 KGHSH and CDR2 LQKENI. The CDR3 is 15 amino acids. V lost 1 base and J lost 2, with 9 bases in between. Here the CDR3 reads CASSPQQKGNQPQHF. The CDR3 DNA sequence: TGTGCCAGCTCACCACAACAGAAAGGCAATCAGCCCCAGCATTTT.

The chain uses TRBV6-5 and TRBJ2-7; 9 nucleotides match TRBD2. V shed 0 bases and J 4 bases; nucleotides not matched to a gene: 7. The CDR3 is made up of 16 amino acids. Germline CDR1 MNHEY, CDR2 SVGAGI. Here the CDR3 reads CASSYSISGGIYEQYF. The CDR3 DNA sequence: TGTGCCAGCAGTTACTCGATTAGCGGGGGCATATACGAGCAGTACTTC.